Presented here are 20 T cell receptor beta chains from one specimen sequenced in a study of blood T cell repertoires in COVID-19. The repertoire was sequenced with immunoSEQ multiplex PCR; TCRdb's copy has only in-frame clones and lacks some. The top ten hold approximately 2.7% of the sample, which has around 68,000 clones, roughly nine tenths seen once. Sequenced sample: peripheral blood. Receptors were obtained from a man aged 50 to 59 with acute or convalescent COVID-19.

J is TRBJ2-5 and V is TRBV19, with 7 bases identical to TRBD2. V lost 6 bases and J lost 1; bases outside the gene matches: 11. The germline CDR1 and CDR2 sequences are LNHDA and SQIVND (reference sequence). CDR3 length: 16 amino acids. As DNA, the CDR3 is TGTGCCAGTAGCCTTTTAGCGGCTAGCGGCCAAGAGACCCAGTACTTC. Translated, it gives CASSLLAASGQETQYF.

The chain joins TRBV7-6 to TRBJ2-5; 8 nucleotides align to TRBD1. The germline CDR1 and CDR2 sequences are SGHVS and FNYEAQ. The junction had 9 bases not matched to a gene; V was cut back by 5 bases and J by 1 base. This CDR3 spans 16 amino acids. The CDR3 DNA reads as TGTGCCAGCAGCCTCCTCGCCGGGACAGGCCAAGAGACCCAGTACTTC. As protein: CASSLLAGTGQETQYF.

The V gene is TRBV19, the J gene TRBJ1-5, with D perhaps matching TRBD1 (5 bases). Germline-derived CDR1 and CDR2 are LNHDA and SQIVND (reference sequence). Trimming pared 3 bases from V and 2 bases from J, leaving 8 bases between. The CDR3 spans 14 residues. CDR3 residues: CASSIPGRNQPQHF. The DNA for the CDR3 is TGTGCCAGTAGTATTCCAGGGCGCAATCAGCCCCAGCATTTT.

This sequence joins TRBV7-9 and TRBJ2-1, with no clear D. With 5 bases removed from V and 7 bases from J, the gap between germline ends came to 9 bases. CDR3 length: 12 amino acids. Germline CDR1 SEHNR, CDR2 FQNEAQ (reference sequence). Here the CDR3 reads CASSKIRNEQFF. In DNA form, the CDR3 reads TGTGCCAGCAGCAAGATCCGGAATGAGCAGTTCTTC.

This chain links TRBV7-6 with TRBJ1-3; the D is unclear. CDR3 length: 18 amino acids. Germline V gene sequence: CDR1 SGHVS, CDR2 FNYEAQ. The germline V and J ends were trimmed by 5 bases and 2 bases, with 22 bases remaining between them. CDR3 DNA: TGTGCCAGCAGCCCCCGAAGCGATCCGGTCAGTACTGGAAACACCATATATTTT. Translated, it gives CASSPRSDPVSTGNTIYF.

The chain carries TRBV5-4 and TRBJ2-3; D is ambiguous. The CDR3 is 13 residues long. Between the trimmed V and J ends, which lost 0 bases and 6 bases, there was a span of 8 bases. Germline CDR1 SGHNT, CDR2 YYREEE (reference sequence). CDR3 nucleotides: TGTGCCAGCAGCTTGGGTGAGAGGGATACGCAGTATTTT. It encodes CASSLGERDTQYF.

This clone was recorded a few times. The chain combines TRBV7-6 with TRBJ1-4; TRBD1 aligns across 10 bases. V trimming: 5 bases; J trimming: 8 bases; junction bases outside the gene matches: 5. The CDR3 extends over 14 amino acids. The germline CDR1 and CDR2 sequences are SGHVS and FNYEAQ. CDR3 protein: CASSRQGAGEKLFF. The DNA for the CDR3 is TGTGCCAGCAGCCGACAGGGGGCAGGGGAAAAACTGTTTTTT.

The chain is built from TRBV7-2 and TRBJ2-6, with 7 bases matching TRBD1. After removal of 6 bases from V and 0 bases from J, the junction contained 8 bases not matched to a gene. The germline gives CDR1 SGHTA, CDR2 FQGNSA. This CDR3 has 17 amino acids. The CDR3 spells CASRAHTGASGANVLTF. The CDR3 bases are TGTGCCAGCAGAGCTCACACAGGGGCCTCTGGGGCCAACGTCCTGACTTTC.

The chain uses TRBV9 and TRBJ2-3; no clear D gene. Trimming removed 0 bases from V and 3 bases from J, with 11 bases in between. The CDR3 totals 15 residues. Germline V CDR1 and CDR2: SGDLS, YYNGEE. The DNA for the CDR3 is TGTGCCAGCAGCGTAGAACCGGGTGAGACAGATACGCAGTATTTT. Translated, it gives CASSVEPGETDTQYF.

The chain links TRBV24-1 to TRBJ2-3, with a possible D match to TRBD2 (5 bases). CDR1 and CDR2 from the germline V gene are KGHDR and SFDVKD. CDR3 length equals 20 residues. Trimming took 0 bases from V and 6 from J, leaving 27 bases between them. Written as DNA, the CDR3 is TGTGCCACCAGTGATTTGCATGTTCCGGGGATGGGTGCCAGCTCCGATACGCAGTATTTT. This sequence encodes CATSDLHVPGMGASSDTQYF.

In DNA, the CDR3 is TGTGCCAGCAGCCCCCGGACTAGCGGGACCGATGAGCAGTTCTTC. The encoded protein is CASSPRTSGTDEQFF. The chain has TRBV3-1 (or the pseudogene TRBV3-2) and TRBJ2-1, with TRBD2 matching over 12 bases. The germline V gene encodes CDR1 LGHDT and CDR2 YNNKEL (reference sequence). CDR3 size: 15 residues. The V and J ends lost 4 bases and 8 bases, in that order; junction bases with no gene match: 6.

The rearrangement joins TRBV29-1 to TRBJ1-1; D uncertain. With 4 bases removed from V and 4 bases from J, the gap between germline ends came to 16 bases. Germline values: CDR1 SQVTM, CDR2 ANQGSEA. The CDR3 is made up of 14 amino acids. CDR3 nucleotides: TGCAGCGTTGTGGGCAGTTCCTTTCGCACTGAAGCTTTCTTT. Residues: CSVVGSSFRTEAFF.

The chain uses TRBV18 and TRBJ2-1; 10 nucleotides line up with TRBD1. The trim removed 4 bases at V and 8 bases at J, leaving 8 bases unmatched. Germline V gene sequence: CDR1 KGHSH, CDR2 LQKENI. This CDR3 is 15 amino acids long. The CDR3 DNA is TGTGCCAGCTCACTCGGGACAGGGGTTATGGATGAGCAGTTCTTC. Its translation is CASSLGTGVMDEQFF. The full variable domain, rest sourced from reference TRBV18 and TRBJ2-1, is NAGVMQNPRHLVRRRGQEARLRCSPMKGHSHVYWYRQLPEEGLKFMVYLQKENIIDESGMPKERFSAEFPKEGPSILRIQQVVRGDSAAYFCASSLGTGVMDEQFFGPGTRLTVL.

The genes are TRBV28 and TRBJ2-4; D is ambiguous. The CDR3 spans 13 residues. Germline V gene lookup returns CDR1 MDHEN and CDR2 SYDVKM. V lost 6 bases, J lost 13 bases, and 19 bases lay in between. CDR3 in DNA: TGTGCCAGCAGGCAAGGCCGCGACAAGAACCAGTACTTC. It encodes CASRQGRDKNQYF. The full variable domain, its missing parts supplied by reference TRBV28 and TRBJ2-4, is DVKVTQSSRYLVKRTGEKVFLECVQDMDHENMFWYRQDPGLGLRLIYFSYDVKMKEKGDIPEGYSVSREKKERFSLILESASTNQTSMYLCASRQGRDKNQYFGAGTRLSVL.

The chain employs TRBV7-2 and TRBJ1-3, with 7 bases lining up with TRBD1. CDR3 size: 16 residues. The germline CDR1 and CDR2 sequences are SGHTA and FQGNSA. The V gene end was trimmed by 1 base and the J gene end by 4 bases; junction bases not matched to a gene: 7. Here the CDR3 reads CASSLDATGPGNTIYF. The CDR3 DNA is TGTGCCAGCAGCTTAGACGCGACAGGGCCCGGAAACACCATATATTTT.

This clone has a single count. V gene TRBV27 combines with J gene TRBJ2-1; 9 bases fit TRBD2. Germline V gives CDR1 MNHEY, CDR2 SMNVEV (reference sequence). The CDR3 consists of 17 residues. The junction had 13 bases not matched to a gene; V was cut back by 5 bases and J by 5 bases. Here the CDR3 reads CASSHYLLAGFNNEQFF. The CDR3 DNA is TGTGCCAGCAGTCACTATTTACTAGCGGGCTTTAACAATGAGCAGTTCTTC.

The J gene is TRBJ2-7, the V gene TRBV7-9; TRBD2 is a possible D gene (6 bases). Germline V lookup: CDR1 SEHNR, CDR2 FQNEAQ (reference sequence). CDR3 length: 15 amino acids. Trimming pared 3 bases from V and 10 bases from J, leaving 22 bases between. The CDR3 is CASSFPPGPPTSQYF. CDR3 nucleotides: TGTGCCAGCAGCTTCCCCCCGGGACCTCCTACTAGCCAGTACTTC.

The chain joins TRBV6-5 to TRBJ1-2; 7 nucleotides align to TRBD1. The CDR3 sequence is 15 residues long. The ends lost 5 bases at V and 2 bases at J; junction bases unmatched: 8. The germline V gene encodes CDR1 MNHEY and CDR2 SVGAGI. The CDR3, as DNA: TGTGCCAGCAGTCCGATCCCAGGGGGGAACTATGGCTACACCTTC. The encoded protein is CASSPIPGGNYGYTF.

This clone was detected a few times. This sample includes further DNA sequences coding for the same CDR3. This chain links TRBV29-1 with TRBJ2-1, with 9 bases matching TRBD2. CDR3 length equals 16 residues. After removal of 6 bases from V and 2 bases from J, the junction contained 11 bases not matched to a gene. Germline V CDR1 and CDR2: SQVTM, ANQGSEA. The CDR3 coding sequence is TGCAGCGTCTCTATAGCGGGAGAGCCTGCCTACAATGAGCAGTTCTTC. As protein: CSVSIAGEPAYNEQFF.

A single count supports this clone. The chain links TRBV3-1 (or the pseudogene TRBV3-2) to TRBJ2-7, with 10 bases matching TRBD1. Germline loops: CDR1 LGHDT, CDR2 YNNKEL (reference sequence). V gave up 0 bases and J gave up 3 bases; unmatched junction bases: 2. The CDR3 contains 15 residues. As DNA, the CDR3 is TGTGCCAGCAGCCAAGAAGACAGGGGGCACTACGAGCAGTACTTC. Protein sequence: CASSQEDRGHYEQYF.